This T cell receptor beta chain was obtained from a study of blood T cells in healthy people across ages. General study results and limits: When set beside aged donors, long-lived donors presented more naive CD4+ cells and higher diversity. Per-million-T-cell TCR beta diversity fell roughly linearly with age.

Collection of 8.5 to 10 milliliters of peripheral blood was performed for each donor. On this clonotype: The target antigen is unknown.

A second PCR, run for about 6 to 11 cycles, used a sample-barcoded 5' primer plus a J-beta primer mix. Template switching added a 12-random-nucleotide identifier to every cDNA molecule. TCRdb independently ran MiXCR on the 5' RACE reads; one entry per CDR3 protein. The sample includes hundreds of thousands of distinct CDR3 sequences, about three fifths of them seen just once. The CDR3 sequence is 15 residues long. Germline loops: CDR1 MNHEY, CDR2 SVGEGT. Trimming at V came to 2 bases and at J to 2 bases, leaving 3 bases not matched to a gene. This TCR was recovered from a man aged 30 to 45 in good health. The sequencing sample was made of blood. V is TRBV6-2 or TRBV6-3 and J is TRBJ2-3, with 8 bases lining up with TRBD2. The CDR3 DNA is TGTGCCAGCAGTTACCTAGCGGGTTCCACAGATACGCAGTATTTT. This sequence encodes CASSYLAGSTDTQYF.